One sample yielded the 32 T cell receptor beta chains listed below, sequenced in a study of vaccination effects on CD4 cells after COVID-19. This table comes from immunoSEQ multiplex PCR, and its TCRdb copy is limited to in-frame clones, with some not included. The table records approximately 21,000 clones, approximately 64% of them present only once. Their antigens are not known. Antigen-specific CD4+ T cells expanded by the ViraFEST assay with viral peptide pools were then sequenced. After roughly ten days in culture, the CD4+ T cells were isolated. Vaccinees lacked prior SARS-CoV-2 infection and tested negative for nucleocapsid antibodies. Material: CD4+ T cells from PBMCs cultured with HCoV-NL63 spike peptides, obtained before COVID-19 vaccination. The receptors stem from a human donor who received a COVID-19 vaccine.

The chain combines TRBV6-5 with TRBJ2-5, with 7 bases identical to TRBD2. The length of the CDR3 is 13 residues. Per the germline V gene, CDR1 is MNHEY and CDR2 is SVGAGI. The V gene end was trimmed by 6 bases and the J gene end by 8 bases; junction bases not matched to a gene: 9. CDR3 sequence reads: CASSPGLEDTQYF. For the CDR3, the DNA is TGTGCCAGCAGCCCAGGACTAGAGGATACCCAGTACTTC.

V gene TRBV4-1 combines with J gene TRBJ2-5, with 7 bases aligning to TRBD1. Losses at the gene ends were 3 bases for V and 0 bases for J; bases not matched to a gene: 4. Germline CDR1 reads MGHRA; CDR2 reads YSYEKL. The CDR3 contains 15 residues. The CDR3 coding sequence is TGCGCCAGCAGCCAGGACAGGAGTGACCAAGAGACCCAGTACTTC. It is translated as CASSQDRSDQETQYF.

V gene TRBV12-3 or TRBV12-4 combines with J gene TRBJ2-3, with 9 nucleotides matching TRBD2. Trimming cost V 9 bases and J 1 base; bases outside gene matches: 2. The CDR3 is 13 amino acids. CDR3 sequence (DNA): TGTGCCAGTATAGCGGGAGGCACAGATACGCAGTATTTT. Translating it yields CASIAGGTDTQYF.

V gene TRBV10-1 combines with J gene TRBJ2-1, with a tentative D call TRBD2 (5 bases). This CDR3 region has 15 residues. The ends were cut back, 7 bases at V and 0 bases at J, with 13 bases in the middle. Germline CDR1 is WNHNN and CDR2 is SYGVQD (reference sequence). The CDR3 is CASTWVGSSYNEQFF. The CDR3 DNA follows: TGCGCCAGCACGTGGGTAGGGAGCTCCTACAATGAGCAGTTCTTC.

The V and J genes are TRBV13 and TRBJ2-5; 13 bases align to TRBD2. V trimming: 4 bases; J trimming: 1 base; junction bases outside the gene matches: 6. Germline V gives CDR1 PRHDT, CDR2 FYEKMQ (reference sequence). The CDR3 runs 17 residues. For the CDR3, the DNA is TGTGCCAGCAGCTCCGGGACTAGCGGGAAAAGCCAAGAGACCCAGTACTTC. This codes for CASSSGTSGKSQETQYF. Variable domain in full (rest from reference TRBV13 and TRBJ2-5): AAGVIQSPRHLIKEKRETATLKCYPIPRHDTVYWYQQGPGQDPQFLISFYEKMQSDKGSIPDRFSAQQFSDYHSELNMSSLELGDSALYFCASSSGTSGKSQETQYFGPGTRLLVL.

This clone was observed once. In DNA, the CDR3 is TGTGCCAGCAGTGAAGAGCCGGGGTTGGGCTACACCTTC. It codes for CASSEEPGLGYTF. The V gene is TRBV6-1, the J gene TRBJ1-2, with D unresolved. V shed 1 base and J shed 8 bases, with 11 bases lying between them. This CDR3 comprises 13 residues. CDR1 is MNHNS and CDR2 is SASEGT in the germline V gene.

The rearrangement links TRBV5-6 to TRBJ1-5; D not certain. Germline V gene data show CDR1 as SGHDT and CDR2 as YYEEEE. The CDR3 runs to 17 residues. The ends were cut back, 4 bases at V and 0 bases at J, with 17 bases in the middle. DNA for the CDR3: TGTGCCAGCAGCCTGTACAGCCGCCGGCTTAGCAATCAGCCCCAGCATTTT. Its protein product is CASSLYSRRLSNQPQHF. Together with reference TRBV5-6 and TRBJ1-5, the CDR3 gives the full variable domain: DAGVTQSPTHLIKTRGQQVTLRCSPKSGHDTVSWYQQALGQGPQFIFQYYEEEERQRGNFPDRFSGHQFPNYSSELNVNALLLGDSALYLCASSLYSRRLSNQPQHFGDGTRLSIL.

The V and J genes are TRBV20-1 and TRBJ2-1; unclear D gene. Trimming shortened V by 6 bases and J by 9 bases, and 12 bases separated the two germline ends. CDR1 and CDR2 (germline): DFQATT, SNEGSKA (reference sequence). The CDR3 is 11 residues long. CDR3 sequence (DNA): TGCAGTGCCATTGGCTATGCTGAGCAGTTCTTC. Translating gives CSAIGYAEQFF.

The gene calls are TRBV6-5 and TRBJ1-4; no firm D call. Germline V gene lookup returns CDR1 MNHEY and CDR2 SVGAGI. V was clipped by 6 bases and J by 8 bases, with 13 bases between them. The CDR3 is 13 residues long. Here the CDR3 reads CASRVNDLEKLFF. The CDR3 DNA sequence: TGTGCCAGCAGGGTTAATGATTTAGAAAAACTGTTTTTT.

The V call is TRBV11-2, the J call TRBJ1-2, with D maybe TRBD1 (5 bases). This CDR3 contains 11 residues. V lost 8 bases, J lost 4 bases, and 8 bases lay in between. CDR1 SGHAT and CDR2 FQNNGV come from the germline V gene. CDR3 protein: CASSQGYGYTF. DNA for the CDR3: TGTGCCAGCTCCCAGGGCTATGGCTACACCTTC.

This clone appeared a few times. The chain carries TRBV5-5 and TRBJ1-4, with a possible D match to TRBD1 (5 bases). From germline, CDR1 is SGHKS and CDR2 YYEKEE (reference sequence). The CDR3 sequence is 15 residues long. The V gene lost 2 bases and the J gene lost 0 bases, with 8 bases spanning the gap. CDR3 in amino acids: CASSLTGATNEKLFF. CDR3 sequence (DNA): TGTGCCAGCAGCTTAACAGGAGCAACTAATGAAAAACTGTTTTTT.

V and J are TRBV7-2 and TRBJ1-2, with D perhaps matching TRBD1 (6 bases). The ends were cut back, 1 base at V and 3 bases at J, with 9 bases in the middle. Germline V gene sequence: CDR1 SGHTA, CDR2 FQGNSA. The CDR3 is 14 residues long. The DNA for the CDR3 is TGTGCCAGCAGCTTAGAGACAGGTTACTATGGCTACACCTTC. It codes for CASSLETGYYGYTF.

This clone has a handful of counts. The chain links TRBV7-9 to TRBJ2-1; 10 nucleotides match TRBD2. Germline V lookup: CDR1 SEHNR, CDR2 FQNEAQ (reference sequence). The length of the CDR3 is 15 residues. J lost 7 bases, V lost 5 bases, and 8 bases had no gene match. CDR3 nucleotide sequence: TGTGCCAGCAGCCCCGGACTAGCGGACCTTAATGAGCAGTTCTTC. Protein: CASSPGLADLNEQFF.

The V and J genes are TRBV2 and TRBJ1-2; a possible D gene is TRBD1 (5 bases). The germline gives CDR1 SNHLY, CDR2 FYNNEI. The V and J ends lost 7 bases and 7 bases respectively, with 10 bases between them. The CDR3 length is 11 residues. The CDR3 bases are TGTGCCAGCACCGGGACTTTTGGCTACACCTTC. Protein sequence: CASTGTFGYTF.

The V gene is TRBV11-3, the J gene TRBJ2-3; 9 nucleotides agree with TRBD1. V lost 2 bases, J lost 2 bases, and 8 bases stayed unmatched. The germline gives CDR1 SGHNT, CDR2 YENEEA. The CDR3 is made up of 17 amino acids. The CDR3 sequence: CASSLRTGALPTDTQYF. The CDR3 DNA is TGTGCCAGCAGCTTAAGGACAGGGGCCCTACCCACAGATACGCAGTATTTT.

This clone was detected a few times. The CDR3: CASSVAETLVTQYF. The CDR3 region has the DNA TGTGCCAGCAGCGTAGCTGAGACTTTAGTTACGCAGTATTTT. The chain carries TRBV9 and TRBJ2-3; D is uncertain. This CDR3 comprises 14 residues. Germline-derived CDR1 and CDR2 are SGDLS and YYNGEE. The V end lost 0 bases, the J end lost 8 bases, and 13 bases lay between the germline ends.

The chain recombines TRBV6-2 or TRBV6-3 with TRBJ1-4; D not resolved. Between the trimmed V and J ends, which lost 6 bases and 7 bases, there was a span of 15 bases. The CDR3 extends over 14 amino acids. Per germline, CDR1 MNHEY and CDR2 SVGEGT. The CDR3 reads CASSSLRTREKLFF. The CDR3 DNA reads as TGTGCCAGCAGCTCACTGCGTACCCGTGAAAAACTGTTTTTT.

The chain carries TRBV11-2 and TRBJ1-1; D call uncertain. The CDR3 covers 16 residues. Germline V gene lookup returns CDR1 SGHAT and CDR2 FQNNGV. V was trimmed by 3 bases and J by 0 bases, leaving 14 bases between them. CDR3 sequence: CASSLKFGEMNTEAFF. In DNA form, the CDR3 reads TGTGCCAGCAGCTTGAAATTCGGGGAAATGAACACTGAAGCTTTCTTT.

The chain employs TRBV5-1 and TRBJ2-5; the match to TRBD1 covers 7 bases. Germline lookup yields CDR1 SGHRS and CDR2 YFSETQ. CDR3 length: 16 amino acids. Trimming at V came to 4 bases and at J to 4 bases, leaving 13 bases not matched to a gene. The CDR3 coding sequence is TGCGCCAGCAGCCGCTGGACAGGAACACAAGGAGAGACCCAGTACTTC. Translation gives CASSRWTGTQGETQYF.

The CDR3 DNA reads as TGTGCCAGCAGCTCCCGACTAGCGGTATCACATGAGCAGTTCTTC. Residues: CASSSRLAVSHEQFF. The chain carries TRBV5-5 and TRBJ2-1, with 9 bases aligning to TRBD2. CDR3 length equals 15 residues. Germline V gives CDR1 SGHKS, CDR2 YYEKEE (reference sequence). Losses at the gene ends were 3 bases for V and 8 bases for J; bases not matched to a gene: 9. Variable domain in full (rest from reference TRBV5-5 and TRBJ2-1): DAGVTQSPTHLIKTRGQQVTLRCSPISGHKSVSWYQQVLGQGPQFIFQYYEKEERGRGNFPDRFSARQFPNYSSELNVNALLLGDSALYLCASSSRLAVSHEQFFGPGTRLTVL.

This clone was detected a few times. The V and J genes are TRBV9 and TRBJ2-5, with D possibly called TRBD1 or TRBD2 (5 bases each). Germline loops: CDR1 SGDLS, CDR2 YYNGEE. The CDR3 covers 13 residues. The V gene lost 4 bases and the J gene lost 3 bases, with 10 bases spanning the gap. This CDR3 reads CASSPGTEETQYF. The CDR3 nucleotides read TGTGCCAGCAGCCCCGGGACCGAAGAGACCCAGTACTTC.

This clone is labeled medium-sized. The J gene is TRBJ2-7, the V gene TRBV6-2 or TRBV6-3, with D possibly TRBD1 on 5 matching bases. V lost 3 bases to trimming and J lost 6 bases, with 9 bases between them. CDR1 MNHEY and CDR2 SVGEGT come from the germline V gene. There are 12 residues in the CDR3. In nucleotides, the CDR3 is TGTGCCAGCAGTTATCAGGGTCGCGAGCAGTACTTC. Protein: CASSYQGREQYF.

This clone was detected only a few times. The V gene is TRBV27, the J gene TRBJ1-2, with D maybe TRBD1 (5 bases). V was shortened by 4 bases and J by 8 bases, with 14 bases between the two germline ends. This CDR3 spans 13 amino acids. The germline V gene has CDR1 MNHEY and CDR2 SMNVEV (reference sequence). Here the CDR3 reads CASSSLGHEGYTF. In DNA, the CDR3 is TGTGCCAGCAGTTCCTTAGGACATGAAGGCTACACCTTC.

This chain links TRBV3-1 (or the pseudogene TRBV3-2) with TRBJ2-7; 9 nucleotides align to TRBD2. With 4 bases clipped from V and 6 bases from J, the junction kept 10 bases outside the gene matches. The CDR3 consists of 15 residues. Germline CDR1 is LGHDT and CDR2 is YNNKEL (reference sequence). The CDR3 here is CASSPSGLALTEQYF. In DNA form, the CDR3 reads TGTGCCAGCAGCCCGTCGGGACTAGCTCTGACCGAGCAGTACTTC.

The V call is TRBV15, the J call TRBJ2-1, with TRBD2 identical over 7 bases. The germline V gene has CDR1 LNHNV and CDR2 YYDKDF (reference sequence). The CDR3 runs to 16 residues. The V and J ends lost 2 bases and 6 bases, in that order; junction bases with no gene match: 10. The CDR3 region is CATSRPASGKGNEQFF. CDR3 DNA sequence: TGTGCCACCAGCAGACCGGCCAGCGGGAAGGGCAATGAGCAGTTCTTC.

Here the CDR3 DNA reads TGTGCCAGCAGCCAAGATAGGCGGGTCATGGGTCGGGAGACCCAGTACTTC. Its translation: CASSQDRRVMGRETQYF. The gene calls are TRBV4-2 and TRBJ2-5, with D possibly being TRBD2 (5 bases). The germline V gene has CDR1 LGHNA and CDR2 YNFKEQ. This CDR3 comprises 17 residues. V was pared by 0 bases and J by 5 bases, with 19 bases between.

This clone has more than one count but fewer than ten. The chain carries TRBV6-6 and TRBJ2-3, with D perhaps matching TRBD2 (6 bases). V dropped 4 bases and J dropped 5 bases, with 16 bases sitting between them. The length of the CDR3 is 15 residues. Germline CDR1 MNHNY, CDR2 SVGAGI (reference sequence). The chain's CDR3 is CASSFRGAVLDTQYF. The CDR3 nucleotides read TGTGCCAGCAGTTTCCGCGGGGCCGTTTTAGATACGCAGTATTTT.

By its share, this clone is hyperexpanded. The chain combines TRBV2 with TRBJ1-4; D gene unclear. CDR3 length equals 14 residues. Per the germline V gene, CDR1 is SNHLY and CDR2 is FYNNEI. V lost 1 base and J lost 8, with 11 bases in between. CDR3: CASSEGRNWEKLFF. The CDR3 DNA sequence: TGTGCCAGCAGTGAAGGCCGTAATTGGGAAAAACTGTTTTTT.

The chain recombines TRBV6-4 with TRBJ2-3; 14 bases agree with TRBD2. With V trimmed by 0 bases and J by 4 bases, 0 bases remained unmatched. Germline assignment: CDR1 MRHNA and CDR2 SNTAGT. The CDR3 totals 16 residues. The CDR3 spells CASSDSTSGGADTQYF. CDR3 nucleotide sequence: TGTGCCAGCAGTGACTCGACTAGCGGGGGGGCAGATACGCAGTATTTT.

This rearrangement joins TRBV5-1 to TRBJ2-7, with 7 positions matching TRBD1. The CDR3 length is 14 residues. Germline CDR1 and CDR2: SGHRS and YFSETQ. The junction had 10 bases not matched to a gene; V was cut back by 4 bases and J by 6 bases. The CDR3 here is CASSRTTGFSEQYF. The CDR3, as DNA: TGCGCCAGCAGCCGGACGACAGGGTTTAGCGAGCAGTACTTC. The full variable domain, its missing parts supplied by reference TRBV5-1 and TRBJ2-7, is KAGVTQTPRYLIKTRGQQVTLSCSPISGHRSVSWYQQTPGQGLQFLFEYFSETQRNKGNFPGRFSGRQFSNSRSEMNVSTLELGDSALYLCASSRTTGFSEQYFGPGTRLTVT.

The V gene is TRBV6-5, the J gene TRBJ1-2; the D gene is possibly TRBD1 (5 bases). From germline, CDR1 is MNHEY and CDR2 SVGAGI. The germline V and J ends were trimmed by 2 bases and 4 bases, with 14 bases remaining between them. The CDR3 extends over 15 amino acids. As DNA, the CDR3 is TGTGCCAGCAGTTACCGATACAGGTCGCTCTATGGCTACACCTTC. Translation gives CASSYRYRSLYGYTF.

The rearrangement links TRBV4-1 to TRBJ2-7; 11 nucleotides align to TRBD2. Trimming removed 4 bases from V and 11 bases from J; junction bases left unmatched: 7. Per the germline V gene, CDR1 is MGHRA and CDR2 is YSYEKL. The CDR3 totals 13 residues. This CDR3 is CASSLDSGGAEYF. The CDR3 coding sequence is TGCGCCAGCAGCCTCGATAGCGGGGGGGCTGAGTACTTC.